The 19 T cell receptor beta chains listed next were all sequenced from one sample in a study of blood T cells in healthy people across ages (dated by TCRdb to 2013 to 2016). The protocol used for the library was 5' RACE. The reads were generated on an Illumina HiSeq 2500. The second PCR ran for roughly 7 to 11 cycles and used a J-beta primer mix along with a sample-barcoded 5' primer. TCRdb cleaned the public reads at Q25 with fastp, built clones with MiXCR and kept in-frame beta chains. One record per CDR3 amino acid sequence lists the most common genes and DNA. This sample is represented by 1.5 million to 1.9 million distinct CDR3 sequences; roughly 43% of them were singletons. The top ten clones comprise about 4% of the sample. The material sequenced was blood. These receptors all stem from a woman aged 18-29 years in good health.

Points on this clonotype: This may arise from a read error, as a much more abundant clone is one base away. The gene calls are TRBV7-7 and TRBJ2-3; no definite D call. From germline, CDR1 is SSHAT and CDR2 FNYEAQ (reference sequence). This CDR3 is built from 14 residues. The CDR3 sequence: CASSPGVDASTQYF. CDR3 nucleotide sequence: TGTGCTAGCAGCCCAGGTGTGGACGCGAGTACGCAGTATTTT.

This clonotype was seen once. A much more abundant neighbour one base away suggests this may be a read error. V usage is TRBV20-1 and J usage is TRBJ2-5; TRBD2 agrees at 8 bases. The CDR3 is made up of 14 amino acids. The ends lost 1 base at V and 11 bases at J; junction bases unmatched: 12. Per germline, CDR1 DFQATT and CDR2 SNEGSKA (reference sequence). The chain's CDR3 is CSARVAGSYNEQYF. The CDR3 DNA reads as TGCAGTGCTAGAGTAGCGGGATCTTACAATGAGCAGTACTTC.

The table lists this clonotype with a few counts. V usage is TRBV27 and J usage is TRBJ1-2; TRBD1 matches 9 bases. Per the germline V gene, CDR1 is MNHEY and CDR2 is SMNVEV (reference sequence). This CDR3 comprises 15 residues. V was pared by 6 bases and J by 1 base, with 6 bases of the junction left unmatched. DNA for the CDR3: TGTGCCAGCAGCCAAAAGACAGGGGGTAACTATGGCTACACCTTC. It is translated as CASSQKTGGNYGYTF.

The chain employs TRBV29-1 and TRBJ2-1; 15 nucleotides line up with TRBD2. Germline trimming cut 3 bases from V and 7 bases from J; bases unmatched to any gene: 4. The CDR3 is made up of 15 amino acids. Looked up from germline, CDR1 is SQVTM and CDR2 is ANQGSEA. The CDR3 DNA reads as TGCAGCGTTGACACCGGGACTAGCGGGAGGAATGAGCAGTTCTTC. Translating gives CSVDTGTSGRNEQFF.

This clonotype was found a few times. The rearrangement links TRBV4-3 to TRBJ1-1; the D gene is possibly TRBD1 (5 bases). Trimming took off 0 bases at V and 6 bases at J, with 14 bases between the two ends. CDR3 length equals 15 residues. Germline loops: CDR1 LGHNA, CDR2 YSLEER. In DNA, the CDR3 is TGCGCCAGCAGCCAAGATTCCTCGGGGGGAGCTGAAGCTTTCTTT. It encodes CASSQDSSGGAEAFF.

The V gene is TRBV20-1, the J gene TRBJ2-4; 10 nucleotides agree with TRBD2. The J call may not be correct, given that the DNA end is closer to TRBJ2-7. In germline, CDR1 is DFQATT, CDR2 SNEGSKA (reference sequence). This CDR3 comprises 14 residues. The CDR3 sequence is CSAPGLADYYEQYF. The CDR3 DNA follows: TGCAGTGCTCCAGGACTAGCGGATTACTACGAGCAGTACTTC.

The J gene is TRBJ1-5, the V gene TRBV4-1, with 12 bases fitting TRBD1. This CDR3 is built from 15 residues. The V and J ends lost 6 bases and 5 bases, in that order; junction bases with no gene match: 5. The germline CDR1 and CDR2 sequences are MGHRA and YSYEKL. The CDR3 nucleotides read TGCGCCAGCAGTAAGGGACAGGGGGCCTATCAGCCCCAGCATTTT. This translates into CASSKGQGAYQPQHF.

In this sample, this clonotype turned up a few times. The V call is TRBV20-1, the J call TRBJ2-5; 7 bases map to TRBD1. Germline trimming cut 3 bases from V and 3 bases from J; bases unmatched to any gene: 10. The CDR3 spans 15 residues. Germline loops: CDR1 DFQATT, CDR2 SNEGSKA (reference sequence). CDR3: CSARTDDREEETQYF. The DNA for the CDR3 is TGCAGTGCTAGGACAGACGACAGGGAAGAAGAGACCCAGTACTTC.

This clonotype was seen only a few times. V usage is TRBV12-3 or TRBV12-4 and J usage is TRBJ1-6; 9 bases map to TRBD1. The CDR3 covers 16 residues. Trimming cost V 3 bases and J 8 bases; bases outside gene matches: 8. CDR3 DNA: TGTGCCAGCAGTTTTTATGTGACAGGGGGTTATTCACCCCTCCACTTT. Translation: CASSFYVTGGYSPLHF.

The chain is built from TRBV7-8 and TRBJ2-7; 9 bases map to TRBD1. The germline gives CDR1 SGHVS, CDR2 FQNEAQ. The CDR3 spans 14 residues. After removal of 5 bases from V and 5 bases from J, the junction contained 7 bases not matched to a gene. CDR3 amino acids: CASSPQQGADEQYF. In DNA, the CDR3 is TGTGCCAGCAGCCCTCAACAGGGGGCTGACGAGCAGTACTTC.

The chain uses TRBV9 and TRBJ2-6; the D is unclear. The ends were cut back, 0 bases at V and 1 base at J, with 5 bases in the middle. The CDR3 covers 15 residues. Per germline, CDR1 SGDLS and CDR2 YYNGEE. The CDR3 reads CASSVEISGANVLTF. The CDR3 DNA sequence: TGTGCCAGCAGCGTAGAAATATCTGGGGCCAACGTCCTGACTTTC.

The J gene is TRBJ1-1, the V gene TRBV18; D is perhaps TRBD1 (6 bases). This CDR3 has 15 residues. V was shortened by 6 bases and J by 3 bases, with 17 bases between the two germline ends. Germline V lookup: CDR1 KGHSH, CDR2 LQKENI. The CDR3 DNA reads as TGTGCCAGCTCCCCAATTTCGGCAGGGGACACTGAAGCTTTCTTT. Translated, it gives CASSPISAGDTEAFF. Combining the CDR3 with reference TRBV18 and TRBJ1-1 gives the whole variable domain NAGVMQNPRHLVRRRGQEARLRCSPMKGHSHVYWYRQLPEEGLKFMVYLQKENIIDESGMPKERFSAEFPKEGPSILRIQQVVRGDSAAYFCASSPISAGDTEAFFGQGTRLTVV.

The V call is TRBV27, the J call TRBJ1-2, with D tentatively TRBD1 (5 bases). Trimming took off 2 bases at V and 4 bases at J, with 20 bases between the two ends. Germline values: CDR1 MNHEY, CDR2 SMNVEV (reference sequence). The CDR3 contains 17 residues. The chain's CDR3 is CASSLRNRGAVSYGYTF. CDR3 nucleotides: TGTGCCAGCAGTTTACGGAACCGAGGGGCGGTGAGCTATGGCTACACCTTC.

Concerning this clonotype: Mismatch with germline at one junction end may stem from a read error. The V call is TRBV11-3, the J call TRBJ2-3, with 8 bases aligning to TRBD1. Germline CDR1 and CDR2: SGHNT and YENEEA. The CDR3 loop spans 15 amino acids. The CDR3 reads CASSVGTGPTDTRYF. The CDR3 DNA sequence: TGTGCCAGCAGCGTCGGGACAGGACCCACGGATACGCGGTATTTT. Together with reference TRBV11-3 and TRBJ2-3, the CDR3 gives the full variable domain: EAGVVQSPRYKIIEKKQPVAFWCNPISGHNTLYWYLQNLGQGPELLIRYENEEAVDDSQLPKDRFSAERLKGVDSTLKIQPAELGDSAVYLCASSVGTGPTDTRYFGPGTRLTVL.

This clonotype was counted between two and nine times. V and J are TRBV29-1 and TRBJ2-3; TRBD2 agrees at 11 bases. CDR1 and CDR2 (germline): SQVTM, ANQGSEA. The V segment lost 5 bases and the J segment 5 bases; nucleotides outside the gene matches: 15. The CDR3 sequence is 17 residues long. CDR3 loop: CSVNRRPQGLAVDTQYF. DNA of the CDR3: TGCAGCGTTAACCGCAGGCCCCAGGGACTAGCGGTAGATACGCAGTATTTT.

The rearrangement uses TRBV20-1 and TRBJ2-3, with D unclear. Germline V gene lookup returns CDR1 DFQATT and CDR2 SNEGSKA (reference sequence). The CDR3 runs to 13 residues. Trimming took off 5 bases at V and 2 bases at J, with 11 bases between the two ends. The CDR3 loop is CSAYPSATDTQYF. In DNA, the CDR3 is TGCAGTGCTTACCCCAGCGCCACAGATACGCAGTATTTT.

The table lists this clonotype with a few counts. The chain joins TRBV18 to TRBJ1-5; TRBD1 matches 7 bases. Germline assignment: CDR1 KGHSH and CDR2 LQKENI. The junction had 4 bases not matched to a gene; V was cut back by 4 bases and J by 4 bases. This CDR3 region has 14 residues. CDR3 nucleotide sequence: TGTGCCAGCTCACGACAGGGTGCGAATCAGCCCCAGCATTTT. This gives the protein CASSRQGANQPQHF.

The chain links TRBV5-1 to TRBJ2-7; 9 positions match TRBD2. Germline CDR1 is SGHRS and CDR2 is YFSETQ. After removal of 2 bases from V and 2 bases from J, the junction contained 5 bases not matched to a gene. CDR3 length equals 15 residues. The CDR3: CASSFQREAPYEQYF. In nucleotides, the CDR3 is TGCGCCAGCAGCTTCCAGCGGGAGGCACCCTACGAGCAGTACTTC.

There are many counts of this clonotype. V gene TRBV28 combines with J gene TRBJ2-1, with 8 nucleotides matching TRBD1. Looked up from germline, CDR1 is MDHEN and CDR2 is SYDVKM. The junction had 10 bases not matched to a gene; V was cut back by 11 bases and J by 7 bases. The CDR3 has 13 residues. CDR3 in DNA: TGTGCCCTCCGGGACAGGTTAAGAAATGAGCAGTTCTTC. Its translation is CALRDRLRNEQFF.